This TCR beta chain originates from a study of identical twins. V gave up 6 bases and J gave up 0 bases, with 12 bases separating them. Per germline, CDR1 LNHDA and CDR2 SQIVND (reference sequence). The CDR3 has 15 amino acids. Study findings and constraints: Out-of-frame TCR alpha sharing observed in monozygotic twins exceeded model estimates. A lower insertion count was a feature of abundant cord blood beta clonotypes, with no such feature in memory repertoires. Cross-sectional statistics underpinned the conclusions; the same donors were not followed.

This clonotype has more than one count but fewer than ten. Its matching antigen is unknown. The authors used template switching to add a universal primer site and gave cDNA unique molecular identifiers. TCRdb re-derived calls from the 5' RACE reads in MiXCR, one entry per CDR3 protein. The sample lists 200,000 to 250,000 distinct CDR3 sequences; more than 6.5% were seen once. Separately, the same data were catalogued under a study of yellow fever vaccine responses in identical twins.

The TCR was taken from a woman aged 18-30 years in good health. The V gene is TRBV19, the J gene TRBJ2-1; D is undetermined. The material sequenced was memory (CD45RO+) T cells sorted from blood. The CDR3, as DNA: TGTGCCAGTAGGTCATATTCTACCTCCTACAATGAGCAGTTCTTC. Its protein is CASRSYSTSYNEQFF.